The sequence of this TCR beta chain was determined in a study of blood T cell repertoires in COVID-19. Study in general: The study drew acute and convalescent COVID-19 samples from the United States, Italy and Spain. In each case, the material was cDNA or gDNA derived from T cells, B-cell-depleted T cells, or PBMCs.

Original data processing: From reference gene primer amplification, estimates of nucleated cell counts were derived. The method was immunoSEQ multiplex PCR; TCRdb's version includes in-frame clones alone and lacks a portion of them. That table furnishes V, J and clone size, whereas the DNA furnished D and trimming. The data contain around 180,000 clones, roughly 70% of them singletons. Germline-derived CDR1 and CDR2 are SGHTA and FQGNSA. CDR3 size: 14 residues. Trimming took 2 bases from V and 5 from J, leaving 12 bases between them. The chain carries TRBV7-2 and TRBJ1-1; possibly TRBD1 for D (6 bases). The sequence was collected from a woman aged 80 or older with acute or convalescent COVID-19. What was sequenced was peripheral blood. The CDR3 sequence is CASSLYGGQTEAFF. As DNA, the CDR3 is TGTGCCAGCAGCTTATACGGGGGGCAGACTGAAGCTTTCTTT.